The T cell receptor (beta chain) described here comes from a study of shared clonotypes between healthy human individuals. Germline V gives CDR1 LGHNA, CDR2 YSLEER. This CDR3 has 15 amino acids. Data came from immunoSEQ multiplex PCR; TCRdb stores just in-frame clones and leaves some out. Among a few million clones listed, 90% to 95% were seen once. This clone is a singleton in its sample. This chain links TRBV4-3 with TRBJ2-5, with D possibly being TRBD1 (5 bases). The last part of the DNA fits TRBJ2-7 better; the J call may be wrong. Sequenced: naive CD4+ T cells sorted from blood. Subset indicated: CD45RA+ positively selected. This receptor was taken from a man in his late teens or twenties in good health. DNA of the CDR3: TGCGCCAGCAGCCAAGTAATCCAGGGTAGTTACGAGCAGTACTTC. Translating gives CASSQVIQGSYEQYF.